This TCR beta chain was sequenced in a study of T cell clonotyping in hematopoietic cell transplantation. A few counts support this clone. Its antigen is still unknown. Sequencing was performed with immunoSEQ multiplex PCR; in TCRdb, only in-frame clones are kept and a portion is missing. The data show some 16,000 clones, 80% to 95% seen once. The germline V and J ends were trimmed by 4 bases and 6 bases, with 13 bases remaining between them. CDR1 and CDR2 from the germline V gene are MNHEY and SMNVEV (reference sequence). The CDR3 spans 13 residues. Whole-study findings and limits: After transplant, recipient diversity fell while pathologically expanded clonotypes grew through day 180.

This TCR was recovered from a man aged 35 to 55 in good health. Some clones in this sample may be carry-over from other donors' samples. Sequences were obtained from peripheral blood mononuclear cells. The chain joins TRBV27 to TRBJ2-7; D possibly uses TRBD1 or TRBD2 (5 bases each). The CDR3 sequence: CASSSSWGFEQYF. The CDR3 nucleotides are TGTGCCAGCAGTTCGTCTTGGGGGTTCGAGCAGTACTTC.